These 18 T cell receptor beta chains share one sample of origin, sequenced in a study of blood T cell repertoires in COVID-19. Here immunoSEQ multiplex PCR was the method, and the copy in TCRdb shows in-frame clones only, minus some. The data contain approximately 130,000 clones, roughly four fifths of them singletons. The sequencing input was peripheral blood. Receptors were obtained from a man aged 40-55 years with active or convalescent COVID-19.

This clone was counted only a few times. The J gene is TRBJ1-1, the V gene TRBV6-2 or TRBV6-3; 9 bases fit TRBD1. With 5 bases clipped from V and 5 bases from J, the junction kept 6 bases outside the gene matches. CDR3 size: 14 residues. Germline lookup yields CDR1 MNHEY and CDR2 SVGEGT. CDR3 in DNA: TGTGCCAGCAGTAAATACAGGGGGCGAACTGAAGCTTTCTTT. Translation: CASSKYRGRTEAFF.

This clone turned up a few times. This sequence joins TRBV7-2 and TRBJ2-2; unclear D gene. Germline V gives CDR1 SGHTA, CDR2 FQGNSA. V lost 1 base and J lost 6, with 15 bases in between. The length of the CDR3 is 16 residues. The CDR3 sequence: CASSLVRVASAGELFF. CDR3 DNA sequence: TGTGCCAGCAGCTTAGTCCGGGTGGCCTCGGCCGGGGAGCTGTTTTTT. Full variable domain (missing parts from reference TRBV7-2 and TRBJ2-2): GAGVSQSPSNKVTEKGKDVELRCDPISGHTALYWYRQSLGQGLEFLIYFQGNSAPDKSGLPSDRFSAERTGGSVSTLTIQRTQQEDSAVYLCASSLVRVASAGELFFGEGSRLTVL.

The rearrangement joins TRBV3-1 (or the pseudogene TRBV3-2) to TRBJ1-3; D is possibly TRBD1 (6 bases). The CDR3 loop spans 16 amino acids. CDR1 LGHDT and CDR2 YNNKEL come from the germline V gene (reference sequence). V lost 3 bases and J 4 bases, leaving 16 bases between the germline ends. The CDR3 nucleotides read TGTGCCAGCAGCCAGGACTTGACAGGATCAGGAAACACCATATATTTT. Protein sequence: CASSQDLTGSGNTIYF.

This chain's CDR3 is CASSTGSGREKLFF. CDR3 DNA: TGTGCCAGCAGTACAGGGTCAGGGCGGGAAAAACTGTTTTTT. The chain combines TRBV6-5 with TRBJ1-4; tentative D call: TRBD1 (6 bases). The ends were cut back, 5 bases at V and 8 bases at J, with 15 bases in the middle. The CDR3 runs 14 residues. Germline V gives CDR1 MNHEY, CDR2 SVGAGI.

The chain carries TRBV6-5 and TRBJ2-1, with a tentative D call TRBD2 (6 bases). The V end lost 2 bases, the J end lost 9 bases, and 11 bases lay between the germline ends. Germline V CDR1 and CDR2: MNHEY, SVGAGI. This CDR3 comprises 13 residues. The CDR3 DNA reads TGTGCCAGCAGTTACGGGGGGTGGGGTGAGCAGTTCTTC. Translating gives CASSYGGWGEQFF.

The gene calls are TRBV2 and TRBJ1-6; 9 bases match TRBD1. This CDR3 is 21 amino acids long. Trimming removed 4 bases from V and 2 bases from J; junction bases left unmatched: 18. CDR1 SNHLY and CDR2 FYNNEI come from the germline V gene. CDR3 loop: CASSGAGTGITYGPYNSPLHF. The CDR3 coding sequence is TGTGCCAGCAGTGGCGCCGGGACAGGGATCACATATGGGCCCTATAATTCACCCCTCCACTTT.

V usage is TRBV30 and J usage is TRBJ2-5, with D possibly matching TRBD2 (6 bases). Trimming took 1 base from V and 3 from J, leaving 12 bases between them. The CDR3 has 14 amino acids. CDR1 and CDR2 (germline): GTSNPN, SVGIG (reference sequence). CDR3 region: CAWSEVGGEETQYF. The CDR3 coding sequence is TGTGCCTGGAGTGAAGTGGGCGGGGAAGAGACCCAGTACTTC.

This rearrangement joins TRBV19 to TRBJ2-2; 9 bases align to TRBD1. The CDR3 length is 17 residues. V dropped 9 bases and J dropped 2; count of bases not matched to a gene: 13. The germline V gene has CDR1 LNHDA and CDR2 SQIVND (reference sequence). The CDR3 reads CASRDRVGSGNTGELFF. The CDR3 DNA is TGTGCCAGCCGGGACAGGGTAGGATCTGGTAACACCGGGGAGCTGTTTTTT.

This chain connects TRBV29-1 to TRBJ1-2; TRBD1 aligns across 8 bases. Germline V CDR1 and CDR2: SQVTM, ANQGSEA. V gave up 5 bases and J gave up 1 base; unmatched junction bases: 3. This CDR3 comprises 13 residues. CDR3 in DNA: TGCAGCGTTACAGGGGGTGATAACTATGGCTACACCTTC. This encodes CSVTGGDNYGYTF.

This chain connects TRBV4-3 to TRBJ1-4, with TRBD1 matching over 8 bases. The trim removed 0 bases at V and 7 bases at J, leaving 7 bases unmatched. Germline lookup yields CDR1 LGHNA and CDR2 YSLEER. This CDR3 has 16 amino acids. The CDR3 region has the DNA TGCGCCAGCAGCCAAGAGGGGGCAGGGGGCAGTGAAAAACTGTTTTTT. Translating gives CASSQEGAGGSEKLFF.

This clone was detected only once. V usage is TRBV30 and J usage is TRBJ2-7, with TRBD1 matching 9 bases. The CDR3 loop spans 16 amino acids. CDR1 and CDR2 from the germline V gene are GTSNPN and SVGIG (reference sequence). Trimming removed 7 bases from V and 3 bases from J; junction bases left unmatched: 16. The CDR3 nucleotides are TGTGCCTCTGGGACAGGGTTTGGAGAAAGTCGCTACGAGCAGTACTTC. Encoded protein: CASGTGFGESRYEQYF.

CDR3 sequence (DNA): TGTGCCAGTAGTACGCGGACACCAAGGAGCAATCAGCCCCAGCATTTT. This translates into CASSTRTPRSNQPQHF. The V call is TRBV19, the J call TRBJ1-5; D is possibly TRBD1 (5 bases). The CDR3 is 16 residues long. Per the germline V gene, CDR1 is LNHDA and CDR2 is SQIVND (reference sequence). Trimming removed 4 bases from V and 1 base from J, with 14 bases in between.

The rearrangement links TRBV19 to TRBJ1-2; the match to TRBD1 covers 9 bases. Losses at the gene ends were 6 bases for V and 8 bases for J; bases not matched to a gene: 10. Germline values: CDR1 LNHDA, CDR2 SQIVND (reference sequence). The CDR3 is made up of 14 amino acids. DNA for the CDR3: TGTGCCAGTAGAAGGGACAGGGCGTCTGGCGGCTACACCTTC. It yields the protein CASRRDRASGGYTF.

This clone has just one count. The V gene is TRBV5-5, the J gene TRBJ2-7, with a weak D call TRBD1 (7 bases). The CDR3 consists of 17 residues. V shed 8 bases and J shed 5 bases, with 29 bases lying between them. CDR1 SGHKS and CDR2 YYEKEE come from the germline V gene (reference sequence). As DNA, the CDR3 is TGTGCCAGACTCCAGACAGGGTTGTGGGGGGACGTCCACGAGCAGTACTTC. Translation: CARLQTGLWGDVHEQYF.

The rearrangement joins TRBV6-6 to TRBJ2-1, with D perhaps matching TRBD2 (6 bases). Germline V gene data show CDR1 as MNHNY and CDR2 as SVGAGI (reference sequence). The CDR3 runs to 16 residues. V was shortened by 2 bases and J by 7 bases, with 18 bases between the two germline ends. The CDR3 reads CASSYEAGDGLNEQFF. CDR3 bases: TGTGCCAGCAGTTACGAAGCGGGCGACGGGTTGAATGAGCAGTTCTTC.

The rearrangement joins TRBV6-6 to TRBJ1-5, with D tentatively TRBD1 (6 bases). This CDR3 comprises 16 residues. Germline values: CDR1 MNHNY, CDR2 SVGAGI (reference sequence). The V end lost 5 bases, the J end lost 7 bases, and 21 bases lay between the germline ends. The CDR3, as DNA: TGTGCCAGCAGTACAACCTTCTCAGGGGAAATCCAGCCCCAGCATTTT. It is translated as CASSTTFSGEIQPQHF.

The chain uses TRBV27 and TRBJ1-2; 7 bases are a match to TRBD1. V shed 5 bases, J shed 7 bases, and the junction held 16 bases outside the gene matches. This CDR3 region has 16 residues. Per germline, CDR1 MNHEY and CDR2 SMNVEV (reference sequence). The CDR3 DNA sequence: TGTGCCAGCAGTCCAAGGGACAGCGGAAAGGGGGGTGGCTACACCTTC. Protein: CASSPRDSGKGGGYTF.

The chain uses TRBV5-1 and TRBJ1-1; 8 bases are a match to TRBD1. This CDR3 contains 16 residues. Germline values: CDR1 SGHRS, CDR2 YFSETQ. With V trimmed by 3 bases and J by 5 bases, 12 bases remained unmatched. The CDR3 is CASSYGQGLVTTEAFF. The CDR3 DNA sequence: TGCGCCAGCAGCTACGGACAGGGTCTTGTAACAACTGAAGCTTTCTTT.